The rows below give T cell receptor beta chains drawn from one sample of a study of blood T cell repertoires in COVID-19. Clones were sequenced by immunoSEQ multiplex PCR, and TCRdb holds only the in-frame ones, with some missing. The sample contains 310,000 or so clones, over 70% of which appear only once. Specimen: peripheral blood. Receptors originate from a woman aged 45-60 years with acute or convalescent COVID-19. The CDR3 runs from the conserved cysteine through the conserved F or W. D genes are given only for firm matches. Not every row has a clone size; where given, it reads once, few, many or a size class.

size	J	D	V	CDR3	DNA
NA	TRBJ2-7	NA	TRBV29-1	CSVEGAGIYEQYF	TGCAGCGTTGAAGGGGCCGGGATTTACGAGCAGTACTTC
NA	TRBJ1-3	TRBD1	TRBV5-4	CASSPGTGVLVSGNTIYF	TGTGCCAGCAGCCCGGGGACAGGGGTTTTGGTCTCTGGAAACACCATATATTTT
NA	TRBJ2-3	TRBD2	TRBV6-5	CASSSGGRTQYF	TGTGCCAGCAGCTCGGGGGGGCGTACGCAGTATTTT
once	TRBJ1-1	TRBD1	TRBV7-3	CASSPGQDTEAFF	TGTGCCAGCAGCCCTGGACAGGACACTGAAGCTTTCTTT
NA	TRBJ1-3	NA	TRBV24-1	CATTPGIAGNTIYF	TGTGCCACCACTCCCGGGATTGCTGGAAACACCATATATTTT
NA	TRBJ1-2	NA	TRBV2	CASSLYGGMPNGYTF	TGTGCCAGCAGCCTATACGGGGGGATGCCGAATGGCTACACCTTC
NA	TRBJ1-6	NA	TRBV6-5	CASSYSGPGYNSPLHF	TGTGCCAGCAGTTACTCGGGGCCAGGGTACAATTCACCCCTCCACTTT
NA	TRBJ1-1	TRBD1	TRBV28	CASRGPGTGKSAFF	TGTGCCAGCAGGGGCCCCGGGACAGGGAAGAGTGCTTTCTTT
NA	TRBJ2-2	TRBD1	TRBV19	CASSIQGVDTGELFF	TGTGCCAGTAGTATCCAGGGGGTAGACACCGGGGAGCTGTTTTTT
NA	TRBJ1-4	NA	TRBV6-5	CASRNTATEKLFF	TGTGCCAGCAGGAACACAGCTACTGAAAAACTGTTTTTT
NA	TRBJ1-1	NA	TRBV9	CASSVKAENTEAFF	TGTGCCAGCAGCGTAAAGGCGGAGAACACTGAAGCTTTCTTT
NA	TRBJ1-2	NA	TRBV7-2	CASSSELGYTF	TGTGCCAGCAGCTCGGAGCTTGGCTACACCTTC
once	TRBJ2-1	TRBD2	TRBV7-6	CASSSSGPYNEQFF	TGTGCCAGCAGCTCTAGCGGGCCCTACAATGAGCAGTTCTTC
NA	TRBJ1-2	NA	TRBV10-3	CAISGNDGGAGGYTF	TGTGCCATCAGTGGTAATGACGGGGGGGCTGGTGGCTACACCTTC
NA	TRBJ1-1	NA	TRBV15	CATSRDRSRGSNTEAFF	TGTGCCACCAGCAGAGATAGGTCACGGGGGTCGAACACTGAAGCTTTCTTT
once	TRBJ1-2	NA	TRBV15	CATSVDRNYGYTF	TGTGCCACCAGCGTTGACAGAAACTATGGCTACACCTTC
NA	TRBJ1-2	NA	TRBV6-5	CASSYFPPSYTF	TGTGCCAGCAGTTACTTCCCCCCCAGCTACACCTTC
once	TRBJ1-1	NA	TRBV6-5	CASSYSPPRNTEAFF	TGTGCCAGCAGTTACTCCCCCCCCAGGAACACTGAAGCTTTCTTT
NA	TRBJ1-2	TRBD1	TRBV6-5	CASSYLLDRRGYTF	TGTGCCAGCAGTTACCTCTTGGACAGGCGGGGCTACACCTTC
NA	TRBJ2-5	TRBD2	TRBV11-2	CASTSGERERETQYF	TGTGCCAGCACCTCCGGGGAGCGGGAGAGGGAGACCCAGTACTTC
NA	TRBJ1-1	NA	TRBV12-5	CASGGVNTEAFF	TGTGCTAGTGGAGGGGTGAACACTGAAGCTTTCTTT
few	TRBJ2-7	TRBD1	TRBV29-1	CSVGGDRANEQYF	TGCAGCGTTGGGGGGGACAGGGCCAACGAGCAGTACTTC
NA	TRBJ1-6	NA	TRBV7-9	CASSLRDGAYNSPLHF	TGTGCCAGCAGCCTCAGGGATGGGGCCTATAATTCACCCCTCCACTTT
NA	TRBJ1-2	TRBD1	TRBV10-3	CAISEGDSYGYTF	TGTGCCATCAGTGAAGGGGACAGCTATGGCTACACCTTC
NA	TRBJ1-1	TRBD1	TRBV2	CASGETGMNTEAFF	TGTGCCAGCGGGGAGACAGGGATGAACACTGAAGCTTTCTTT
NA	TRBJ2-1	TRBD2	TRBV7-9	CASSASGNNEQFF	TGTGCCAGCTCGGCTAGCGGAAACAATGAGCAGTTCTTC
NA	TRBJ2-3	TRBD2	TRBV9	CASSVSPGGDTQYF	TGTGCCAGCAGCGTAAGCCCGGGGGGGGATACGCAGTATTTT
NA	TRBJ2-1	TRBD2	TRBV6-5	CASGRGGGSYNEQFF	TGTGCCAGCGGACGCGGGGGGGGAAGCTACAATGAGCAGTTCTTC
few	TRBJ1-2	TRBD1	TRBV19	CASSMGQGDGYTF	TGTGCCAGTAGTATGGGCCAGGGGGACGGCTACACCTTC
NA	TRBJ1-6	NA	TRBV19	CASVPGGAYNSPLHF	TGTGCCAGTGTCCCTGGTGGAGCCTATAATTCACCCCTCCACTTT
NA	TRBJ1-6	NA	TRBV6-1	CASSESMSSYNSPLHF	TGTGCCAGCAGTGAGAGCATGAGCTCCTATAATTCACCCCTCCACTTT
NA	TRBJ2-1	TRBD2	TRBV7-3	CASSQNAGGREQFF	TGTGCCAGCAGTCAAAACGCGGGGGGGCGTGAGCAGTTCTTC
once	TRBJ2-1	NA	TRBV5-1	CASSLNKESYNEQFF	TGCGCCAGCAGCTTGAATAAGGAGTCCTACAATGAGCAGTTCTTC
NA	TRBJ1-2	NA	TRBV25-1	CASSEDRRGGGYTF	TGTGCCAGCAGTGAAGATAGGAGGGGAGGCGGCTACACCTTC
NA	TRBJ1-2	NA	TRBV5-1	CASSQPSQGSYGYTF	TGCGCCAGCAGCCAACCCTCACAGGGAAGCTATGGCTACACCTTC